This T cell receptor beta chain was sequenced during a study of blood T cell repertoires in COVID-19. Study in general: Italy, Spain and the United States were the sources of the convalescent and acute COVID-19 samples. PBMCs, B-cell-depleted T cells, or T cells provided the cDNA or gDNA that made up the material.

The CDR3 runs to 12 residues. The germline V gene has CDR1 LGHNT and CDR2 FRNRAP. The V and J ends lost 4 bases and 7 bases respectively, with 11 bases between them. Sequencing was performed with immunoSEQ multiplex PCR; in TCRdb, only in-frame clones are kept and a portion is missing. Of about 300,000 clones detected, roughly 91% appear once; the ten largest clones hold less than 3.5%. The chain joins TRBV12-5 to TRBJ2-7, with a weak D call TRBD2 (6 bases). The source of this sequence is a woman aged 50 to 65 who had been exposed to COVID-19. The sample was PBMCs or T cells enriched from blood (not recorded which). The CDR3 DNA reads TGTGCTAGTGGTTCCGCTGGAGGGGAGCAGTACTTC. Protein: CASGSAGGEQYF.